A selection of T cell receptor beta chains follows, all from one sample in a study of response to subunit inactivated influenza vaccine. TCRdb reprocessed the RT-PCR reads via MiXCR and lists one record per CDR3 protein. Among 300,000 to 350,000 distinct CDR3 sequences, less than 25% were seen once, and the ten largest hold roughly 10%. Sequenced material: PBMCs from blood, taken 21 months after vaccination. Receptor source: a man aged 50 to 69 who received an inactivated influenza vaccine. Both conserved end residues are part of each CDR3. Each record gives: V gene, D gene, J gene, clone size, CDR3 DNA, CDR3 protein. D genes are given only for firm matches. Clone size, where shown, is once, few, many, or a class for clones that have expanded.

v_gene: TRBV7-2; d_gene: TRBD2; j_gene: TRBJ2-7; abundance: .; CDR3nt: TGTGCCAGCAGCGAGGGACTAGCGGGAGGTTCCTACGAGCAGTACTTC; CDR3aa: CASSEGLAGGSYEQYF
v_gene: TRBV6-2/TRBV6-3; d_gene: .; j_gene: TRBJ2-1; abundance: .; CDR3nt: TGTGCCAGCAGTTACGGGGTTACCCCGCAGTTCTTC; CDR3aa: CASSYGVTPQFF
v_gene: TRBV4-2; d_gene: .; j_gene: TRBJ1-4; abundance: few; CDR3nt: TGTGCCAGCAGCCAAGCACGGGAGAGGGATGAAAAACTGTTTTTT; CDR3aa: CASSQARERDEKLFF
v_gene: TRBV3-1; d_gene: .; j_gene: TRBJ2-7; abundance: .; CDR3nt: TGTGCCAGCAGCCTGACCAAGTCCTACGAGCAGTACTTC; CDR3aa: CASSLTKSYEQYF
v_gene: TRBV28; d_gene: TRBD1; j_gene: TRBJ2-7; abundance: few; CDR3nt: TGTGCCAGCAGTCGACAGGGTTCCAACTCCTACGAGCAGTACTTC; CDR3aa: CASSRQGSNSYEQYF
v_gene: TRBV27; d_gene: TRBD1; j_gene: TRBJ2-2; abundance: few; CDR3nt: TGTGCCAGCAGTATCAGGGGGTCGAACACCGGGGAGCTGTTTTTT; CDR3aa: CASSIRGSNTGELFF
v_gene: TRBV20-1; d_gene: .; j_gene: TRBJ2-7; abundance: .; CDR3nt: TGCAGTGCTAGAGCCTTGTTAGTTGCCTACGAGCAGTACTTC; CDR3aa: CSARALLVAYEQYF
v_gene: TRBV20-1; d_gene: TRBD2; j_gene: TRBJ2-1; abundance: .; CDR3nt: TGCAGTGCTAGTCAGGCTAGCGGATACAATGAGCAGTTCTTC; CDR3aa: CSASQASGYNEQFF
v_gene: TRBV5-6; d_gene: TRBD2; j_gene: TRBJ2-7; abundance: few; CDR3nt: TGTGCCAGCAGCTTGGTCCGGGTAGGGAGGGGCGAGCAGTACTTC; CDR3aa: CASSLVRVGRGEQYF
v_gene: TRBV2; d_gene: .; j_gene: TRBJ1-2; abundance: few; CDR3nt: TGTGCCAGCAGTGAAAGGGAGTTGCTATATGGCTACACCTTC; CDR3aa: CASSERELLYGYTF
v_gene: TRBV11-1; d_gene: TRBD2; j_gene: TRBJ2-3; abundance: .; CDR3nt: TGTGCCAGCACCCTAAGCCGAGCGGGAACTAGCACAGATACGCAGTATTTT; CDR3aa: CASTLSRAGTSTDTQYF
v_gene: TRBV5-1; d_gene: .; j_gene: TRBJ2-7; abundance: few; CDR3nt: TGCGCCAGCAGCCTAGACACGGAGCAGTACTTC; CDR3aa: CASSLDTEQYF
v_gene: TRBV6-2/TRBV6-3; d_gene: .; j_gene: TRBJ1-3; abundance: .; CDR3nt: TGTGCCAGCAGGCTCGGTGGCTCTGGAAACACCATATATTTT; CDR3aa: CASRLGGSGNTIYF
v_gene: TRBV20-1; d_gene: .; j_gene: TRBJ1-5; abundance: .; CDR3nt: TGCAGTGCTAGCCGGACACCGTATAGCAATCAGCCCCAGCATTTT; CDR3aa: CSASRTPYSNQPQHF
v_gene: TRBV29-1; d_gene: .; j_gene: TRBJ2-2; abundance: few; CDR3nt: TGCAGCGTTGATACTAGAAACACCGGGGAGCTGTTTTTT; CDR3aa: CSVDTRNTGELFF
v_gene: TRBV3-1; d_gene: .; j_gene: TRBJ1-4; abundance: few; CDR3nt: TGTGCCAGCAGCCAAGATGGGGGCGACGAAAAACTGTTTTTT; CDR3aa: CASSQDGGDEKLFF
v_gene: TRBV2; d_gene: .; j_gene: TRBJ2-3; abundance: few; CDR3nt: TGTGCCAGCACTTACGGGGTGATTACCACTAGCACAGATACGCAGTATTTT; CDR3aa: CASTYGVITTSTDTQYF
v_gene: TRBV2; d_gene: .; j_gene: TRBJ1-6; abundance: few; CDR3nt: TGTGCCAGCAGTGAAAGGTGGGGACTCCGGACCGATTCACCCCTCCACTTT; CDR3aa: CASSERWGLRTDSPLHF
v_gene: TRBV29-1; d_gene: .; j_gene: TRBJ1-1; abundance: many; CDR3nt: TGCAGCGTTGAAGAAATAGAAGGATGGCTGAACACTGAAGCTTTCTTT; CDR3aa: CSVEEIEGWLNTEAFF
v_gene: TRBV28; d_gene: TRBD2; j_gene: TRBJ2-7; abundance: .; CDR3nt: TGTGCCAGCAGTTTCGTTGGACTAGCGGGAGAATCTTACGAGCAGTACTTC; CDR3aa: CASSFVGLAGESYEQYF
v_gene: TRBV5-1; d_gene: TRBD1; j_gene: TRBJ2-7; abundance: .; CDR3nt: TGCGCCAGCAGCAGGGAGACAGGGGCTTCCCTTACCTACGAGCAGTACTTC; CDR3aa: CASSRETGASLTYEQYF
v_gene: TRBV12-3/TRBV12-4; d_gene: TRBD1; j_gene: TRBJ1-1; abundance: few; CDR3nt: TGTGCCAGCAGCAAAGGACAGGGGTCATTGAACACTGAAGCTTTCTTT; CDR3aa: CASSKGQGSLNTEAFF
v_gene: TRBV14; d_gene: TRBD1; j_gene: TRBJ1-1; abundance: few; CDR3nt: TGTGCCAGCACTCAGGGACAGTGGAACACTGAAGCTTTCTTT; CDR3aa: CASTQGQWNTEAFF
v_gene: TRBV5-6; d_gene: .; j_gene: TRBJ2-1; abundance: few; CDR3nt: TGTGCCAGCAGCCTTACGAATGAGCAGTTCTTC; CDR3aa: CASSLTNEQFF
v_gene: TRBV10-3; d_gene: .; j_gene: TRBJ1-2; abundance: .; CDR3nt: TGTGCCATCAGTGAGTCCTCCAGGGAAGGCTATGGCTACACCTTC; CDR3aa: CAISESSREGYGYTF
v_gene: TRBV4-2; d_gene: TRBD2; j_gene: TRBJ2-3; abundance: .; CDR3nt: TGTGCCAGCAGCCAAGATGCCAGCGGGGGGGCGACGCAGTATTTT; CDR3aa: CASSQDASGGATQYF
v_gene: TRBV12-3/TRBV12-4; d_gene: .; j_gene: TRBJ2-5; abundance: .; CDR3nt: TGTGCCAGCAGTTTTTCTACAGACTTCCAAGAGACCCAGTACTTC; CDR3aa: CASSFSTDFQETQYF
v_gene: TRBV7-2; d_gene: .; j_gene: TRBJ1-3; abundance: many; CDR3nt: TGTGCCAGCAGCTCGATCGGCTCTGGAAACACCATATATTTT; CDR3aa: CASSSIGSGNTIYF
v_gene: TRBV3-1; d_gene: .; j_gene: TRBJ2-2; abundance: .; CDR3nt: TGTGCCAGCAGCCCTTCCCGACAGCGACCAAACACCGGGGAGCTGTTTTTT; CDR3aa: CASSPSRQRPNTGELFF
v_gene: TRBV5-1; d_gene: .; j_gene: TRBJ2-3; abundance: .; CDR3nt: TGCGCCAGCAGCTTGTGGGGCAGAGACACAGATACGCAGTATTTT; CDR3aa: CASSLWGRDTDTQYF
v_gene: TRBV7-9; d_gene: .; j_gene: TRBJ1-2; abundance: few; CDR3nt: TGTGCCAGCAGTCGGGACGGAACTAACTATGGCTACACCTTC; CDR3aa: CASSRDGTNYGYTF
v_gene: TRBV20-1; d_gene: TRBD2; j_gene: TRBJ2-3; abundance: .; CDR3nt: TGCAGTGCTGTGACCGGGACTAAGGCCTTCACAGATACGCAGTATTTT; CDR3aa: CSAVTGTKAFTDTQYF
v_gene: TRBV7-6; d_gene: .; j_gene: TRBJ2-5; abundance: many; CDR3nt: TGTGCCAGCAGCTCCGTACGCGGAGAGACCCAGTACTTC; CDR3aa: CASSSVRGETQYF
v_gene: TRBV6-2/TRBV6-3; d_gene: .; j_gene: TRBJ1-2; abundance: .; CDR3nt: TGTGCCAGCAGCCCTGCCTATGGCTACACCTTC; CDR3aa: CASSPAYGYTF
v_gene: TRBV28; d_gene: .; j_gene: TRBJ2-4; abundance: many; CDR3nt: TGTGCCAGCACACAGGGTTTGGGGGCCAAAAACATTCAGTACTTC; CDR3aa: CASTQGLGAKNIQYF
v_gene: TRBV28; d_gene: .; j_gene: TRBJ1-2; abundance: few; CDR3nt: TGTGCCAGCAGTCCCTCACAGGGTGCCTACACCTTC; CDR3aa: CASSPSQGAYTF
v_gene: TRBV7-2; d_gene: .; j_gene: TRBJ2-2; abundance: few; CDR3nt: TGTGCCAGCAGCACATCCGGGGTGAACACCGGGGAGCTGTTTTTT; CDR3aa: CASSTSGVNTGELFF
v_gene: TRBV12-3/TRBV12-4; d_gene: .; j_gene: TRBJ1-3; abundance: .; CDR3nt: TGTGCCAGCAGTTCGGCCGGTGCTGGAAACACCATATATTTT; CDR3aa: CASSSAGAGNTIYF
v_gene: TRBV30; d_gene: .; j_gene: TRBJ2-7; abundance: .; CDR3nt: TGTGCCGGGAAGAGGAGCTCCTACGAGCAGTACTTC; CDR3aa: CAGKRSSYEQYF